The 11 T cell receptor beta chains in this list originate from one sample, sequenced in a study of blood T cell repertoires in COVID-19. The method was immunoSEQ multiplex PCR; TCRdb's version includes in-frame clones alone and lacks a portion of them. The table has about 200,000 clones, approximately 90% seen once. The sample was peripheral blood. The receptors were sampled from a man aged 55 to 69 with COVID-19, enrolled during active disease.

This clone was recorded only once. V and J are TRBV13 and TRBJ2-5; TRBD1 is a possible D gene (5 bases). This CDR3 region has 14 residues. Trimming pared 5 bases from V and 2 bases from J, leaving 12 bases between. Per germline, CDR1 PRHDT and CDR2 FYEKMQ (reference sequence). CDR3 amino acids: CASSRRQFQETQYF. The CDR3 bases are TGTGCCAGCAGCCGCCGACAGTTTCAAGAGACCCAGTACTTC.

The chain has TRBV15 and TRBJ1-1; weak D call: TRBD1 (6 bases). Germline values: CDR1 LNHNV, CDR2 YYDKDF (reference sequence). The V and J ends lost 0 bases and 1 base respectively, with 9 bases between them. CDR3 length equals 15 residues. The CDR3 region is CATSRDKGQNTEAFF. The CDR3 region has the DNA TGTGCCACCAGCAGAGATAAGGGACAGAACACTGAAGCTTTCTTT. Full variable domain (outside the CDR3, taken from reference TRBV15 and TRBJ1-1): DAMVIQNPRYQVTQFGKPVTLSCSQTLNHNVMYWYQQKSSQAPKLLFHYYDKDFNNEADTPDNFQSRRPNTSFCFLDIRSPGLGDTAMYLCATSRDKGQNTEAFFGQGTRLTVV.

The chain has TRBV6-5 and TRBJ1-6; D not resolved. This CDR3 has 15 residues. Germline assignment: CDR1 MNHEY and CDR2 SVGAGI. V lost 7 bases, J lost 4 bases, and 14 bases lay in between. The CDR3 spells CASTYGRPYNSPLHF. DNA of the CDR3: TGTGCCAGCACCTACGGCAGGCCTTATAATTCACCCCTCCACTTT.

This sequence joins TRBV28 and TRBJ2-1, with 7 bases that match TRBD2. The CDR3 is made up of 14 amino acids. V shed 2 bases and J 7 bases; nucleotides not matched to a gene: 5. The germline V gene has CDR1 MDHEN and CDR2 SYDVKM. CDR3: CASSLGWGGNEQFF. The CDR3 coding sequence is TGTGCCAGCAGTTTAGGCTGGGGGGGGAATGAGCAGTTCTTC.

V is TRBV7-2 and J is TRBJ2-2, with 7 nucleotides matching TRBD1. The V gene end was trimmed by 4 bases and the J gene end by 6 bases; junction bases not matched to a gene: 8. From germline, CDR1 is SGHTA and CDR2 FQGNSA. The CDR3 is made up of 15 amino acids. The CDR3 spells CASSSGDRVSGELFF. The CDR3 DNA is TGTGCCAGCAGCTCAGGCGACAGGGTTTCCGGGGAGCTGTTTTTT.

The V and J genes are TRBV5-4 and TRBJ2-7; 13 positions match TRBD2. The V and J ends lost 4 bases and 6 bases, in that order; junction bases with no gene match: 10. The CDR3 has 16 amino acids. Germline loops: CDR1 SGHNT, CDR2 YYREEE (reference sequence). CDR3 sequence (DNA): TGTGCCAGCAGCCCGGGACTAGCGGGAAGATTCTCCGAGCAGTACTTC. This translates into CASSPGLAGRFSEQYF.

V and J are TRBV5-1 and TRBJ2-1; 8 bases agree with TRBD2. The CDR3 extends over 14 amino acids. V lost 6 bases and J lost 1; bases outside the gene matches: 3. The V gene's germline CDR1 is SGHRS and CDR2 YFSETQ. The CDR3 here is CASKTGGSYNEQFF. The CDR3 DNA sequence: TGCGCCAGCAAGACGGGGGGGTCCTACAATGAGCAGTTCTTC.

This chain joins TRBV2 and TRBJ2-1; 10 bases agree with TRBD2. V trimming: 7 bases; J trimming: 1 base; junction bases outside the gene matches: 4. Per the germline V gene, CDR1 is SNHLY and CDR2 is FYNNEI. The CDR3 sequence is 15 residues long. CDR3 sequence: CASIPSGGSYNEQFF. The CDR3 region has the DNA TGTGCCAGCATCCCTAGCGGGGGTTCCTACAATGAGCAGTTCTTC.

The gene calls are TRBV12-5 and TRBJ2-2; D remains unclear. Trimming pared 7 bases from V and 4 bases from J, leaving 16 bases between. CDR1 LGHNT and CDR2 FRNRAP come from the germline V gene. The CDR3 has 15 amino acids. In DNA, the CDR3 is TGTGCTAGTGTCCTAGGTAGTTATAGCACCGGGGAGCTGTTTTTT. It yields the protein CASVLGSYSTGELFF.

The V and J genes are TRBV7-3 and TRBJ2-3, with D perhaps matching TRBD2 (6 bases). Germline V gene data show CDR1 as SGHTA and CDR2 as FQGTGA. CDR3 length: 17 residues. V gave up 5 bases and J gave up 3 bases, with 21 bases separating them. The CDR3 here is CASSQTRLELMTDTQYF. Written as DNA, the CDR3 is TGTGCCAGCAGCCAGACCCGACTAGAATTGATGACAGATACGCAGTATTTT.

The chain links TRBV7-9 to TRBJ1-2; D call uncertain. Trimming removed 0 bases from V and 4 bases from J, with 9 bases in between. CDR1 and CDR2 (germline): SEHNR, FQNEAQ (reference sequence). The CDR3 has 14 residues. The CDR3 nucleotides read TGTGCCAGCAGCTTAGCCGAAGTTAGCTATGGCTACACCTTC. Translating gives CASSLAEVSYGYTF.